Reported below is one T cell receptor (beta chain). This CDR3 has 16 residues. The germline gives CDR1 LNHNV, CDR2 YYDKDF (reference sequence). Between the trimmed V and J ends, which lost 2 bases and 0 bases, there was a span of 11 bases. Original methodology: Reference gene primer amplification in the assay estimated nucleated cell counts. This table comes from immunoSEQ multiplex PCR, and its TCRdb copy is limited to in-frame clones, with some not included. The D gene and trimming were derived from the DNA, and the V and J assignments and clone size from that table. The table lists around 300,000 clones, around 86% of them singletons. This sample was taken from a study of blood T cell repertoires in COVID-19. Study background: T cells, B-cell-depleted T cells, or PBMCs supplied cDNA or gDNA.

Sequencing was carried out using peripheral blood. The clonotype comes from a man aged 45-65 years with acute or convalescent COVID-19. The chain employs TRBV15 and TRBJ1-3; D gene uncertain. The CDR3 DNA is TGTGCCACCAGCAGATCGGTCGGGAGCTCTGGAAACACCATATATTTT. This gives the protein CATSRSVGSSGNTIYF.